A selection of T cell receptor beta chains follows, all from one sample in a study of T cells in localized non-small cell lung cancer. Produced via immunoSEQ multiplex PCR; TCRdb's table is partial and in-frame only. The sample carries 50,000 to 70,000 clones, roughly nine tenths recorded once. The source material was peripheral blood, sampled before any cancer treatment. All receptors come from a man aged 40-75 years with stage I lung adenocarcinoma. Both conserved end residues are trimmed from each CDR3. Each record gives: J gene, V gene, CDR3 protein.

j_gene: TRBJ1-6; v_gene: TRBV2; CDR3aa: ASRATRGGNNSPLH
j_gene: TRBJ1-1; v_gene: TRBV6-1; CDR3aa: ASSDAGGLNTEAF
j_gene: TRBJ2-1; v_gene: TRBV7-9; CDR3aa: ASSGSGRKYNEQF
j_gene: TRBJ2-7; v_gene: TRBV13; CDR3aa: ASSGLAGVYEQY
j_gene: TRBJ2-2; v_gene: TRBV7-2; CDR3aa: ASSLPAGELF
j_gene: TRBJ2-4; v_gene: TRBV5-4; CDR3aa: ASSSGTSGNKNIQY
j_gene: TRBJ2-7; v_gene: TRBV7-6; CDR3aa: ASSRTSGGYEQY
j_gene: TRBJ2-7; v_gene: TRBV27; CDR3aa: ASSTRLVGYEQY
j_gene: TRBJ1-5; v_gene: TRBV5-6; CDR3aa: ASSLGQGIYQPQH
j_gene: TRBJ2-1; v_gene: TRBV19; CDR3aa: ASSIGVQMNEQF
j_gene: TRBJ2-7; v_gene: TRBV27; CDR3aa: ASSSVMNVYEQY
j_gene: TRBJ2-7; v_gene: TRBV15; CDR3aa: ATSRGRRGSSYEQY
j_gene: TRBJ2-5; v_gene: TRBV4-1; CDR3aa: ASSRIQGGRGGTQY
j_gene: TRBJ2-2; v_gene: TRBV6-6; CDR3aa: ASIPPNTGELF
j_gene: TRBJ2-1; v_gene: TRBV4-1; CDR3aa: ASSPGQGTSGQF